The 21 T cell receptor beta chains in this list originate from one sample, sequenced in a study of T-cell reconstitution after alpha-beta-depleted transplantation in children (dated by TCRdb to about 2016). Library preparation used PCR. The reads were generated on an Illumina HiSeq 2500. TCR library preparation used molecular barcoding, with unique molecular identifiers applied to normalize quantification of the TCRbeta repertoire. Using fastp trimming at Q25 and MiXCR clonotype assembly, TCRdb reanalyzed the public sequencing data and kept in-frame beta chains. CDR3 protein sequences are deduplicated, and each keeps its most common genes and DNA. The sample table lists hundreds of thousands of distinct CDR3 sequences, roughly a tenth of them with a count of one. Approximately 28% of the sample belongs to the ten largest clones. Reading the label with the study, this specimen's treatment or condition is: allogeneic hematopoietic cell transplantation with graft depleted of TCRalphabeta T cells and CD19 B cells.

Specimen: PBMCs, collected before TCRalphabeta/CD19-depleted stem cell transplant. Receptor source: a child in the first two years of life with acute myeloid leukemia, due to receive a stem cell transplant.

This clonotype showed up many times. The CDR3 reads CASSEGGINTEAFF. Written as DNA, the CDR3 is TGTGCCAGCAGTGAGGGGGGGATAAACACTGAAGCTTTCTTT. This chain joins TRBV6-1 and TRBJ1-1; D perhaps matches TRBD1 (5 bases). Germline-derived CDR1 and CDR2 are MNHNS and SASEGT. The CDR3 extends over 14 amino acids. Trimming pared 3 bases from V and 2 bases from J, leaving 10 bases between.

This clonotype came up many times. The gene calls are TRBV20-1 and TRBJ2-3, with D perhaps TRBD2 (6 bases). V gave up 0 bases and J gave up 3 bases, with 22 bases separating them. Germline V CDR1 and CDR2: DFQATT, SNEGSKA (reference sequence). The CDR3 has 18 amino acids. This CDR3 is CSARDHLRTLGGTDTQYF. The DNA of the CDR3 is TGCAGTGCTAGAGATCATCTCCGGACTCTCGGGGGAACAGATACGCAGTATTTT.

This clonotype was seen repeatedly, ten times or more. The DNA of the CDR3 is TGCGCCAGCAGCCTAACACCCGCCAACTACGAGCAGTACTTC. Translating gives CASSLTPANYEQYF. The chain joins TRBV5-1 to TRBJ2-7; D is ambiguous. V shed 4 bases and J shed 3 bases, with 14 bases lying between them. The CDR3 length is 14 residues. Germline CDR1 reads SGHRS; CDR2 reads YFSETQ.

This clonotype was observed many times. The CDR3 coding sequence is TGTGCCAGCAGCTTAGGTCGGAGGGCGTACGAGCAGTACTTC. Amino acids: CASSLGRRAYEQYF. V and J are TRBV7-2 and TRBJ2-7; weak D call: TRBD2 (6 bases). This CDR3 region has 14 residues. V was trimmed by 1 base and J by 4 bases, leaving 11 bases between them. Germline lookup yields CDR1 SGHTA and CDR2 FQGNSA.

This clonotype appeared a few times. The rearrangement joins TRBV18 to TRBJ2-2; 7 bases match TRBD2. Germline CDR1 and CDR2: KGHSH and LQKENI. The CDR3 has 16 residues. V gave up 1 base and J gave up 2 bases; unmatched junction bases: 4. The CDR3 nucleotides are TGTGCCAGCTCACCACGGCTAGCGGAAAACACCGGGGAGCTGTTTTTT. Residues: CASSPRLAENTGELFF.

This clonotype showed up many times. The chain recombines TRBV20-1 with TRBJ2-5; D is unclear. Looked up from germline, CDR1 is DFQATT and CDR2 is SNEGSKA (reference sequence). The V end lost 0 bases, the J end lost 1 base, and 9 bases lay between the germline ends. The CDR3 extends over 14 amino acids. CDR3 sequence: CSARDPQRQETQYF. For the CDR3, the DNA is TGCAGTGCTAGAGATCCCCAGCGCCAAGAGACCCAGTACTTC.

This clonotype was observed at least ten times. This chain links TRBV7-9 with TRBJ2-3; TRBD1 aligns across 7 bases. The junction had 3 bases not matched to a gene; V was cut back by 5 bases and J by 4 bases. Germline CDR1 and CDR2: SEHNR and FQNEAQ (reference sequence). The CDR3 loop spans 13 amino acids. The chain's CDR3 is CASSPRGPDTQYF. CDR3 DNA: TGTGCCAGCAGCCCGAGGGGGCCAGATACGCAGTATTTT.

This clonotype was found many times. V usage is TRBV2 and J usage is TRBJ2-1; D perhaps matches TRBD2 (5 bases). CDR3 length equals 13 residues. V was shortened by 6 bases and J by 4 bases, with 10 bases between the two germline ends. The germline CDR1 and CDR2 sequences are SNHLY and FYNNEI. In DNA, the CDR3 is TGTGCCAGCAGCCCTTGGGAGTACAATGAGCAGTTCTTC. Translating it yields CASSPWEYNEQFF.

In its sample, this clonotype was seen many times. V and J are TRBV6-1 and TRBJ2-7, with 13 nucleotides matching TRBD2. Germline CDR1 and CDR2: MNHNS and SASEGT. V lost 5 bases, J lost 5 bases, and 9 bases stayed unmatched. The CDR3 is made up of 16 amino acids. CDR3 region: CASSPPPGLAGNEQYF. For the CDR3, the DNA is TGTGCCAGCAGTCCTCCCCCGGGACTAGCGGGAAACGAGCAGTACTTC.

This clonotype was found many times. This chain links TRBV4-2 with TRBJ2-3, with D tentatively TRBD2 (6 bases). The length of the CDR3 is 13 residues. Germline V gives CDR1 LGHNA, CDR2 YNFKEQ. The V gene lost 3 bases and the J gene lost 6 bases, with 10 bases spanning the gap. Here the CDR3 DNA reads TGTGCCAGCAGCCAGGGACTCTTCGATACGCAGTATTTT. It specifies CASSQGLFDTQYF.

This clonotype was counted at least ten times. The chain is built from TRBV3-1 and TRBJ2-7, with 7 bases matching TRBD2. V was pared by 0 bases and J by 3 bases, with 8 bases of the junction left unmatched. The CDR3 is 16 amino acids. Germline values: CDR1 LGHDT, CDR2 YNNKEL (reference sequence). CDR3 protein: CASSQEVSGWVYEQYF. CDR3 in DNA: TGTGCCAGCAGCCAAGAAGTTAGCGGGTGGGTCTACGAGCAGTACTTC.

Many counts were recorded for this clonotype. The V call is TRBV4-2, the J call TRBJ2-3; 10 nucleotides line up with TRBD2. CDR3 length: 19 residues. Germline V gene sequence: CDR1 LGHNA, CDR2 YNFKEQ. The ends lost 0 bases at V and 2 bases at J; junction bases unmatched: 11. The CDR3: CASSQDRASGSGVTDTQYF. Here the CDR3 DNA reads TGTGCCAGCAGCCAAGATCGGGCTAGCGGGAGTGGGGTCACAGATACGCAGTATTTT.

In this sample, this clonotype turned up many times. The gene calls are TRBV12-3 or TRBV12-4 and TRBJ2-1, with D perhaps being TRBD1 or TRBD2 (5 bases each). The CDR3 covers 14 residues. The V end was cut by 3 bases, the J end by 4 bases, with 10 bases between. The CDR3 DNA follows: TGTGCCAGCAGTTTTACGGGGCCGTACAATGAGCAGTTCTTC. Translation: CASSFTGPYNEQFF.

This clonotype has a count of ten or more. The chain couples TRBV2 to TRBJ2-3; 8 bases align to TRBD2. CDR1 and CDR2 from the germline V gene are SNHLY and FYNNEI. CDR3 length: 13 amino acids. The V and J ends lost 6 bases and 4 bases, in that order; junction bases with no gene match: 3. The CDR3 region has the DNA TGTGCCAGCAGGACTAGCGAGTCAGATACGCAGTATTTT. This translates into CASRTSESDTQYF.

This clonotype was seen at least ten times. Sequence at one end of the junction differs from germline and may be a read error. V and J are TRBV3-1 and TRBJ2-7, with D perhaps TRBD1 (5 bases). CDR3 length: 13 amino acids. The germline gives CDR1 LGHDT, CDR2 YNNKEL (reference sequence). As DNA, the CDR3 is TGTGCCAGCAGCCAAGGGTCAGGGTACGTGCAGTACTTC. Its translation is CASSQGSGYVQYF.

To note about this clonotype: A much larger clone sits a single nucleotide away, making a read error possible. This chain joins TRBV12-3 or TRBV12-4 and TRBJ2-6, with D perhaps matching TRBD1 (5 bases). The CDR3 is 16 amino acids. In DNA form, the CDR3 reads TGTACCAGCAGTCCCGACAGCCCCCCTGGGGCCAACGTCCTGACTTTC. Its protein is CTSSPDSPPGANVLTF.

The sample holds many counts of this clonotype. The chain carries TRBV20-1 and TRBJ2-1, with 8 bases lining up with TRBD2. Germline CDR1 DFQATT, CDR2 SNEGSKA (reference sequence). This CDR3 contains 16 residues. With V trimmed by 3 bases and J by 1 base, 8 bases remained unmatched. The CDR3 loop reads CSASRSGRGSYNEQFF. CDR3 DNA: TGCAGTGCTAGTCGGAGCGGGAGAGGGTCCTACAATGAGCAGTTCTTC.

The chain couples TRBV5-4 to TRBJ1-1; 9 bases line up with TRBD1. J was trimmed by 4 bases and V by 2 bases; bases with no gene match: 6. The length of the CDR3 is 15 residues. From germline, CDR1 is SGHNT and CDR2 YYREEE (reference sequence). The DNA of the CDR3 is TGTGCCAGCAGCTTTGATAGACAGGGGGGCACTGAAGCTTTCTTT. It codes for CASSFDRQGGTEAFF.

This clonotype occurred many times. The rearrangement uses TRBV7-2 and TRBJ1-2; a weak D match, TRBD1 (6 bases). V was shortened by 3 bases and J by 5 bases, with 13 bases between the two germline ends. The CDR3 spans 14 residues. Germline V lookup: CDR1 SGHTA, CDR2 FQGNSA. In nucleotides, the CDR3 is TGTGCCAGCAGCTTCTCGGACAGTCGTTATGGCTACACCTTC. This gives the protein CASSFSDSRYGYTF. Drawing the rest from reference TRBV7-2 and TRBJ1-2, the complete variable domain is GAGVSQSPSNKVTEKGKDVELRCDPISGHTALYWYRQSLGQGLEFLIYFQGNSAPDKSGLPSDRFSAERTGGSVSTLTIQRTQQEDSAVYLCASSFSDSRYGYTFGSGTRLTVV.

In its sample, this clonotype was seen many times. V usage is TRBV6-2 or TRBV6-3 and J usage is TRBJ1-5; no reliable D call. V dropped 6 bases and J dropped 6 bases, with 6 bases sitting between them. CDR3 length: 11 amino acids. The germline V gene encodes CDR1 MNHEY and CDR2 SVGEGT. CDR3 residues: CASSQGQPQHF. The CDR3 coding sequence is TGTGCCAGCAGCCAAGGTCAGCCCCAGCATTTT.

Many counts were recorded for this clonotype. V is TRBV18 and J is TRBJ2-4; TRBD1 matches at 8 bases. Germline CDR1 and CDR2: KGHSH and LQKENI. This CDR3 comprises 16 residues. The trim removed 4 bases at V and 2 bases at J, leaving 7 bases unmatched. The CDR3 nucleotides are TGTGCCAGCTCACTTTCGCACAGGGGGACCAAAAACATTCAGTACTTC. Translated, it gives CASSLSHRGTKNIQYF.